The rows below give T cell receptor beta chains drawn from one sample of a study of T cells in Graves' hyperthyroidism and ophthalmopathy. TCRdb processed the multiplex PCR reads anew with MiXCR; each CDR3 protein has one entry. The sample includes some 620,000 distinct CDR3 sequences, roughly 17% of them seen just once. Sequences were obtained from blood. The receptors derive from a woman aged 25-40 years with Graves' hyperthyroidism. Both conserved end residues are part of each CDR3. Each record gives: CDR3 protein, clone size, CDR3 length, V gene. Size tells how often a clone was seen (once, few, many) or the class of an expanded clone, and some rows leave it out.

CDR3aa: CATQSVENPENTEAFF
abundance: .
len: 16
v_gene: TRBV7-9

CDR3aa: CASSSGGRGRPGGTEAFF
abundance: many
len: 18
v_gene: TRBV27

CDR3aa: CASSNTGGETQYF
abundance: many
len: 13
v_gene: TRBV28

CDR3aa: CASWGLAGTSSYNEQFF
abundance: many
len: 17
v_gene: TRBV11-2

CDR3aa: CASSSFRRETQYF
abundance: .
len: 13
v_gene: TRBV7-9

CDR3aa: CASSLDPSGYEQYF
abundance: few
len: 14
v_gene: TRBV5-1

CDR3aa: CASSEYRGRGRDTQYF
abundance: .
len: 16
v_gene: TRBV25-1

CDR3aa: CASSVNRENYEQYF
abundance: .
len: 14
v_gene: TRBV28

CDR3aa: CSAGLADQETQYF
abundance: many
len: 13
v_gene: TRBV20-1

CDR3aa: CASSVFAYNEQFF
abundance: many
len: 13
v_gene: TRBV2

CDR3aa: CASSLNRGGETQYF
abundance: .
len: 14
v_gene: TRBV5-1

CDR3aa: CASSLDRDDGYTF
abundance: many
len: 13
v_gene: TRBV12-3/TRBV12-4

CDR3aa: CASSLTYGGTRDNEQFF
abundance: .
len: 17
v_gene: TRBV7-9

CDR3aa: CSAVNTGTLNTEAFF
abundance: many
len: 15
v_gene: TRBV20-1

CDR3aa: CASSFDRADTQYF
abundance: many
len: 13
v_gene: TRBV5-6

CDR3aa: CAISEDSRSNQPQHF
abundance: .
len: 15
v_gene: TRBV10-3

CDR3aa: CASSEVPDGTKTQYF
abundance: many
len: 15
v_gene: TRBV6-1

CDR3aa: CASSFLGTSGTNEQFF
abundance: .
len: 16
v_gene: TRBV12-3/TRBV12-4

CDR3aa: CASSHGQVRYEQYF
abundance: many
len: 14
v_gene: TRBV7-2

CDR3aa: CASSEVGSGAGSPLHF
abundance: .
len: 16
v_gene: TRBV6-1

CDR3aa: CASSTGLAGAWNNEQFF
abundance: few
len: 17
v_gene: TRBV27

CDR3aa: CASSLRGPGNTIYF
abundance: many
len: 14
v_gene: TRBV11-3

CDR3aa: CASSLGLVGSHEQYF
abundance: many
len: 15
v_gene: TRBV2

CDR3aa: CASSRPGGNQPQHF
abundance: once
len: 14
v_gene: TRBV7-3

CDR3aa: CAWIPPGTKAFF
abundance: .
len: 12
v_gene: TRBV30

CDR3aa: CASSLSVGAYGYTF
abundance: .
len: 14
v_gene: TRBV27

CDR3aa: CASSYSLLAGGQGDTQYF
abundance: many
len: 18
v_gene: TRBV6-6

CDR3aa: CASSYRQGAEQYF
abundance: .
len: 13
v_gene: TRBV10-1

CDR3aa: CASSPRVSGRAHEQYF
abundance: .
len: 16
v_gene: TRBV7-2

CDR3aa: CASSDPQAIAGVEEDTQYF
abundance: .
len: 19
v_gene: TRBV5-1

CDR3aa: CASRTSGSEEQFF
abundance: .
len: 13
v_gene: TRBV11-2

CDR3aa: CSAELAGVGSTGELFF
abundance: few
len: 16
v_gene: TRBV20-1

CDR3aa: CASSLDPGGQPYEQYF
abundance: many
len: 16
v_gene: TRBV28

CDR3aa: CASSLGQGNTEAFF
abundance: many
len: 14
v_gene: TRBV28

CDR3aa: CASTEGRAEAFF
abundance: many
len: 12
v_gene: TRBV6-1

CDR3aa: CATPGSPPDYEQYF
abundance: few
len: 14
v_gene: TRBV6-1

CDR3aa: CASGLFSPWGWGVDEKLFF
abundance: many
len: 19
v_gene: TRBV12-5

CDR3aa: CSVGGVTTNTGELFF
abundance: few
len: 15
v_gene: TRBV29-1

CDR3aa: CASKHRVDLETQYF
abundance: many
len: 14
v_gene: TRBV27

CDR3aa: CASSTGRRTSTDTQYF
abundance: few
len: 16
v_gene: TRBV9

CDR3aa: CSARESMDHEQYF
abundance: many
len: 13
v_gene: TRBV20-1

CDR3aa: CASSYSGGVNEQFF
abundance: few
len: 14
v_gene: TRBV6-6

CDR3aa: CASSQYSGRGGNEQFF
abundance: many
len: 16
v_gene: TRBV7-9

CDR3aa: CASSSGTSGRADEQYF
abundance: few
len: 16
v_gene: TRBV3-1

CDR3aa: CASSVGQGTGYTF
abundance: many
len: 13
v_gene: TRBV2

CDR3aa: CASSLAGGGSEQYF
abundance: many
len: 14
v_gene: TRBV11-3

CDR3aa: CASSPNPGTANTGELFF
abundance: few
len: 17
v_gene: TRBV6-1

CDR3aa: CAIRGRRGYGYTF
abundance: .
len: 13
v_gene: TRBV10-3

CDR3aa: CASSWGLAGARYNEQFF
abundance: .
len: 17
v_gene: TRBV6-2/TRBV6-3

CDR3aa: CASSFTLSGRGTDTQYF
abundance: many
len: 17
v_gene: TRBV5-1

CDR3aa: CASSLVGDEQYF
abundance: many
len: 12
v_gene: TRBV2

CDR3aa: CASRTGQGGETQYF
abundance: few
len: 14
v_gene: TRBV10-1

CDR3aa: CASSTGADGGYTF
abundance: many
len: 13
v_gene: TRBV2

CDR3aa: CASSFRGGSNTEAFF
abundance: many
len: 15
v_gene: TRBV12-3/TRBV12-4

CDR3aa: CSVVRAGANTGELFF
abundance: .
len: 15
v_gene: TRBV29-1